The present T cell receptor (beta chain) was sequenced within a study of beta chain features in type 1 diabetes. A heparinised blood draw that averaged approximately 120 mL was obtained once from each donor. This clone was observed a few times. What it binds is not known. Every bit of the isolated RNA underwent reverse transcription, so sequencing read expressed TCRB transcripts. Clones were read by immunoSEQ multiplex PCR, and TCRdb kept only the in-frame ones, dropping some. This table holds approximately 360,000 clones, around 12% found once. V shed 2 bases, J shed 5 bases, and the junction held 6 bases outside the gene matches. The CDR3 loop spans 14 amino acids. CDR1 is KGHSH and CDR2 is LQKENI in the germline V gene. Whole-study results and caveats: For Type 1 diabetes patients, all four CD4+ subsets carried TCRB CDR3s that were moderately but significantly shorter.

Sample: naive CD4+ T cells from blood. The receptor was derived from a woman in her late teens or twenties with type 1 diabetes. The gene calls are TRBV18 and TRBJ2-7, with 7 nucleotides matching TRBD1. CDR3 loop: CASSPTTGADEQYF. CDR3 bases: TGTGCCAGCTCACCAACCACAGGGGCGGACGAGCAGTACTTC.